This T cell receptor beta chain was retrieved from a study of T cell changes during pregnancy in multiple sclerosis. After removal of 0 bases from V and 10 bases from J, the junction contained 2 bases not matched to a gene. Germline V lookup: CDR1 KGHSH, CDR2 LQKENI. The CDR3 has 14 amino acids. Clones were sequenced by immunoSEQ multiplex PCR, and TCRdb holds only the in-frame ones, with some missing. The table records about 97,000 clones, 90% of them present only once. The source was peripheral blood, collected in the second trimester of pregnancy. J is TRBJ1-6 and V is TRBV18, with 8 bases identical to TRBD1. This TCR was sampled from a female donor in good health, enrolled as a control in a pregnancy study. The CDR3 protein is CASSPPTGESPLHF. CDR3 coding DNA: TGTGCCAGCTCACCACCGACAGGGGAATCACCCCTCCACTTT.